Each of the 9 T cell receptor beta chains below was sequenced from the same sample in a study of T-cell reconstitution after alpha-beta-depleted transplantation in children. As it was prepared, the TCRbeta library received unique molecular identifiers. TCRdb recomputed calls from the PCR reads with MiXCR, one row per CDR3 protein. The sample yields 200,000 to 250,000 distinct CDR3 sequences, about 12% seen once. The material was PBMCs from the stem cell graft donor, obtained from the stem cell graft. These receptors came from a human donor who donated a stem cell graft to a child with acute lymphoblastic leukemia.

This clonotype was found many times. This chain uses TRBV5-1 with TRBJ2-1; no definite D call. Germline V gene lookup returns CDR1 SGHRS and CDR2 YFSETQ. Trimming left V 3 bases short and J 8 bases short, with 12 bases between. The length of the CDR3 is 13 residues. CDR3 loop: CASSSGPGDEQFF. CDR3 coding DNA: TGCGCCAGCAGCTCGGGTCCCGGCGATGAGCAGTTCTTC. The variable domain in full, with the rest retrieved from reference TRBV5-1 and TRBJ2-1, is KAGVTQTPRYLIKTRGQQVTLSCSPISGHRSVSWYQQTPGQGLQFLFEYFSETQRNKGNFPGRFSGRQFSNSRSEMNVSTLELGDSALYLCASSSGPGDEQFFGPGTRLTVL.

This clonotype was seen ten or more times. The chain is built from TRBV20-1 and TRBJ1-1, with TRBD1 as a possible D gene (5 bases). Per the germline V gene, CDR1 is DFQATT and CDR2 is SNEGSKA (reference sequence). V gave up 3 bases and J gave up 6 bases, with 17 bases separating them. The CDR3 length is 14 residues. CDR3 region: CSASVGQGEAEAFF. For the CDR3, the DNA is TGCAGTGCTAGCGTAGGGCAGGGCGAGGCTGAAGCTTTCTTT.

This chain connects TRBV4-3 to TRBJ2-5; D is possibly TRBD1 (6 bases). This CDR3 contains 15 residues. V lost 5 bases and J lost 5, with 18 bases in between. From germline, CDR1 is LGHNA and CDR2 YSLEER. CDR3 amino acids: CASSYTRGSGETQYF. The CDR3 DNA reads TGCGCCAGCAGCTACACTAGGGGGTCGGGGGAGACCCAGTACTTC.

This clonotype was counted a few times. The V and J genes are TRBV7-9 and TRBJ2-7; TRBD1 agrees at 9 bases. There are 16 residues in the CDR3. V gave up 6 bases and J gave up 5 bases; unmatched junction bases: 14. Per the germline V gene, CDR1 is SEHNR and CDR2 is FQNEAQ (reference sequence). In DNA, the CDR3 is TGTGCCAGCAGTCTATCCACCGGGACAGGGCAACACGAGCAGTACTTC. This sequence encodes CASSLSTGTGQHEQYF.

There are many counts of this clonotype. The rearrangement links TRBV7-2 to TRBJ2-5; D is ambiguous. The CDR3 covers 15 residues. Between the trimmed V and J ends, which lost 1 base and 1 base, there was a span of 10 bases. Germline V gives CDR1 SGHTA, CDR2 FQGNSA. The CDR3 DNA sequence: TGTGCCAGCAGCTTAGATATGATGCCCCAAGAGACCCAGTACTTC. Its translation: CASSLDMMPQETQYF.

This clonotype was counted many times. The chain employs TRBV5-1 and TRBJ2-5; D not resolved. V was cut by 0 bases and J by 0 bases, with 6 bases left in between. Per the germline V gene, CDR1 is SGHRS and CDR2 is YFSETQ. This CDR3 has 14 amino acids. This CDR3 is CASSLGQHQETQYF. CDR3 nucleotide sequence: TGCGCCAGCAGCTTGGGTCAGCACCAAGAGACCCAGTACTTC.

Many counts were recorded for this clonotype. The CDR3 nucleotides read TGTGCCAGCAGCCAAGGAGGTGGGGTTGTGAACACTGAAGCTTTCTTT. Its translation is CASSQGGGVVNTEAFF. The genes are TRBV3-1 and TRBJ1-1; D uncertain. CDR3 length: 16 amino acids. Germline V gene sequence: CDR1 LGHDT, CDR2 YNNKEL (reference sequence). The V gene lost 1 base and the J gene lost 0 bases, with 12 bases spanning the gap.

The V and J genes are TRBV6-2 or TRBV6-3 and TRBJ1-2, with D perhaps matching TRBD1 (5 bases). Trimming removed 5 bases at V and 10 bases at J, with 14 bases between. The germline CDR1 and CDR2 sequences are MNHEY and SVGEGT. CDR3 size: 12 residues. The CDR3 DNA reads TGTGCCAGCAGTCGAACAGGACAAGACTACACCTTC. Translating gives CASSRTGQDYTF.

This clonotype was picked up many times. The rearrangement uses TRBV5-1 and TRBJ2-7, with TRBD1 matching over 10 bases. The length of the CDR3 is 15 residues. Germline loops: CDR1 SGHRS, CDR2 YFSETQ. Trimming took 4 bases from V and 4 from J; bases not matched to a gene: 8. CDR3 protein: CASSPTGTGVYEQYF. CDR3 bases: TGCGCCAGCAGCCCCACCGGGACAGGGGTTTACGAGCAGTACTTC.